This TCR beta chain was sequenced during a study of control samples from healthy donors and cancer patients. Clones were sequenced by immunoSEQ multiplex PCR, and TCRdb holds only the in-frame ones, with some missing. The table includes tens of thousands of clones, about 88% detected once. With V trimmed by 5 bases and J by 4 bases, 10 bases remained unmatched. The CDR3 has 16 residues. Germline loops: CDR1 LNHDA, CDR2 SQIVND (reference sequence). This chain links TRBV19 with TRBJ1-1, with TRBD1 matching over 10 bases. The clonotype was recovered from a woman aged 55-69 years in good health. The sequenced sample was blood. Here the CDR3 DNA reads TGTGCCAGTAGTCTGCTTCGAGACAGGGGGCCCACTGAAGCTTTCTTT. Residues: CASSLLRDRGPTEAFF.